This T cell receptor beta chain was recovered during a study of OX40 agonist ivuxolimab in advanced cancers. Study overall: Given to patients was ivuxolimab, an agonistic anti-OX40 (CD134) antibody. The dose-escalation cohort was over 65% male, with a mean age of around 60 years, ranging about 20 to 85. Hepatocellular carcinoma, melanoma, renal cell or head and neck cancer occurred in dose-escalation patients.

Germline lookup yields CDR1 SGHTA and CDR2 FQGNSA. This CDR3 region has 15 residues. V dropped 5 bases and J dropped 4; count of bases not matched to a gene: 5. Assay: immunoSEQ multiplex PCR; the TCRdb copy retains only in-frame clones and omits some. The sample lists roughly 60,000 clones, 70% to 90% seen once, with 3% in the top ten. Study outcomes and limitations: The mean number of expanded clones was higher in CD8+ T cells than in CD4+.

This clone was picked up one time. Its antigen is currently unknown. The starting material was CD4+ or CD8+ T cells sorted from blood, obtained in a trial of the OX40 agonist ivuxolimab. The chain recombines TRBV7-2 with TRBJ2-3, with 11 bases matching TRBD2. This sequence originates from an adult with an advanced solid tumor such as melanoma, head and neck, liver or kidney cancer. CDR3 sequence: CASSRSGGAADTQYF. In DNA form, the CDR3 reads TGTGCCAGCAGCCGTAGCGGGGGGGCTGCAGATACGCAGTATTTT. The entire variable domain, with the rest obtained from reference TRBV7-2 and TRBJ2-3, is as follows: GAGVSQSPSNKVTEKGKDVELRCDPISGHTALYWYRQSLGQGLEFLIYFQGNSAPDKSGLPSDRFSAERTGGSVSTLTIQRTQQEDSAVYLCASSRSGGAADTQYFGPGTRLTVL.